Below, 9 T cell receptor beta chains from the same sample are listed, as sequenced in a study of T cell repertoires in cytomegalovirus infection. A single record per CDR3 protein comes from TCRdb applying MiXCR to the reads. This sample yields about 76,000 distinct CDR3 sequences, of which approximately 3.7% are seen a single time; 4.6% belongs to the top ten. The sequenced material came from PBMCs. These receptors came from a human donor in good health (CMV status not recorded). Some clones in this sample may be carry-over from other donors' samples.

The table lists this clonotype with many counts. The chain carries TRBV6-2 or TRBV6-3 and TRBJ1-2; a possible D gene is TRBD1 (6 bases). V shed 5 bases and J shed 5 bases, with 12 bases lying between them. This CDR3 contains 13 residues. Germline V gene data show CDR1 as MNHEY and CDR2 as SVGEGT. In nucleotides, the CDR3 is TGTGCCAGCAGTCCCTGGAGGGGGTATGGCTACACCTTC. Translating gives CASSPWRGYGYTF.

This clonotype has at least ten counts. The chain has TRBV7-8 and TRBJ2-5; no clear D gene. Germline lookup yields CDR1 SGHVS and CDR2 FQNEAQ. The CDR3 runs 13 residues. The V and J ends lost 2 bases and 2 bases respectively, with 6 bases between them. The CDR3 is CASSLWGQETQYF. The CDR3 DNA is TGTGCCAGCAGCTTATGGGGTCAAGAGACCCAGTACTTC.

This clonotype was found many times. The V and J genes are TRBV20-1 and TRBJ1-5; no firm D call. V was trimmed by 6 bases and J by 3 bases, leaving 15 bases between them. Germline V gene lookup returns CDR1 DFQATT and CDR2 SNEGSKA (reference sequence). This CDR3 spans 14 amino acids. The CDR3 sequence is CSATTNVLNQPQHF. CDR3 in DNA: TGCAGTGCCACGACAAACGTCCTCAATCAGCCCCAGCATTTT.

At least ten counts were recorded for this clonotype. This chain connects TRBV11-2 to TRBJ2-7, with D uncertain. The V gene lost 2 bases and the J gene lost 0 bases, with 14 bases spanning the gap. The V gene's germline CDR1 is SGHAT and CDR2 FQNNGV. CDR3 length: 16 amino acids. The CDR3 loop reads CASSLLRRTLSYEQYF. In DNA form, the CDR3 reads TGTGCCAGCAGCTTATTGCGCAGGACCCTCTCCTACGAGCAGTACTTC.

This clonotype was seen at least ten times. The chain uses TRBV7-9 and TRBJ2-1; unclear D gene. Trimming stripped 1 base from V and 12 bases from J, with 10 bases between. Germline V gives CDR1 SEHNR, CDR2 FQNEAQ (reference sequence). The CDR3 covers 12 residues. Here the CDR3 DNA reads TGTGCCAGCAGCTTAGGCGGTGCGGTGCAGTTCTTC. This gives the protein CASSLGGAVQFF.

This clonotype has a count of ten or more. The chain combines TRBV19 with TRBJ1-1, with D unclear. CDR3 length: 11 residues. The germline V and J ends were trimmed by 8 bases and 4 bases, with 8 bases remaining between them. Germline V CDR1 and CDR2: LNHDA, SQIVND (reference sequence). The CDR3 reads CASHHGTEAFF. The CDR3 DNA is TGTGCCAGTCATCATGGCACTGAAGCTTTCTTT.

Remarks on this clonotype: A much bigger clone sits one base away, suggesting this may be a read error. V is TRBV20-1 and J is TRBJ2-3; TRBD2 matches at 11 bases. CDR1 is DFQATT, CDR2 SNEGSKA, per germline (reference sequence). This CDR3 is built from 14 residues. CDR3 nucleotide sequence: TGCAGTTCTAGAGATAGCGGGGGGGCAGATACGCAGTATTTT. Protein: CSSRDSGGADTQYF.

This clonotype has a count of ten or more. The chain recombines TRBV12-3 or TRBV12-4 with TRBJ1-1; tentatively, D is TRBD1 (6 bases). V was pared by 5 bases and J by 7 bases, with 17 bases between. CDR3 length: 14 amino acids. CDR3 loop: CASSPPGHSSEAFF. Written as DNA, the CDR3 is TGTGCCAGCAGTCCGCCGGGACATAGCAGTGAAGCTTTCTTT.

This clonotype was found many times. V usage is TRBV7-3 and J usage is TRBJ2-1, with 8 bases fitting TRBD2. The germline CDR1 and CDR2 sequences are SGHTA and FQGTGA. V lost 1 base to trimming and J lost 9 bases; unmatched junction nucleotides: 8. The CDR3 has 15 amino acids. DNA of the CDR3: TGTGCCAGCAGCTTAAAGGCGGGGCGGGGGGTTGAGCAGTTCTTC. Protein: CASSLKAGRGVEQFF.